This is a list of T cell receptor beta chains from one sample in a study of T cells in Graves' hyperthyroidism and ophthalmopathy. TCRdb re-derived calls from the multiplex PCR reads in MiXCR, one entry per CDR3 protein. The sample lists 450,000 to 700,000 distinct CDR3 sequences, around 46% occurring once. The specimen was peripheral blood or thyroid tissue (not recorded which). These receptors were collected from an adult woman with Graves' disease, either hyperthyroidism or ophthalmopathy (not recorded which). CDR3s include the opening cysteine and the closing phenylalanine or tryptophan. D genes are given only for firm matches. Expanded clones are given a class, and other clones once, few, many or no size at all.

V gene: TRBV6-1
J gene: TRBJ2-5
D gene: NA
clone size: NA
CDR3 protein: CASSEAVGWEETQYF
CDR3 DNA: TGTGCCAGCAGTGAAGCGGTGGGGTGGGAAGAGACCCAGTACTTC

V gene: TRBV5-1
J gene: TRBJ2-1
D gene: TRBD2
clone size: NA
CDR3 protein: CASSKDSSGYEQFF
CDR3 DNA: TGCGCCAGCAGCAAGGATAGTAGCGGGTACGAGCAGTTCTTC

V gene: TRBV5-1
J gene: TRBJ1-1
D gene: TRBD1
clone size: many
CDR3 protein: CASSPDRGNTEAFF
CDR3 DNA: TGCGCCAGCAGCCCTGACAGGGGGAACACTGAAGCTTTCTTT

V gene: TRBV20-1
J gene: TRBJ2-7
D gene: NA
clone size: NA
CDR3 protein: CSAREDNFGYEQYF
CDR3 DNA: TGCAGTGCTAGAGAGGACAACTTTGGCTACGAGCAGTACTTC

V gene: TRBV19
J gene: TRBJ1-5
D gene: NA
clone size: NA
CDR3 protein: CASWEANNQPQHF
CDR3 DNA: TGTGCCAGTTGGGAGGCGAACAATCAGCCCCAGCATTTT

V gene: TRBV4-1
J gene: TRBJ1-5
D gene: NA
clone size: many
CDR3 protein: CASSQGVGVVRSNQPQHF
CDR3 DNA: TGCGCCAGCAGCCAAGGGGTAGGGGTCGTTCGGAGCAATCAGCCCCAGCATTTT

V gene: TRBV28
J gene: TRBJ2-7
D gene: TRBD2
clone size: few
CDR3 protein: CASGTSGSSHEQYF
CDR3 DNA: TGTGCCAGCGGGACTAGCGGGAGTAGTCACGAGCAGTACTTC

V gene: TRBV29-1
J gene: TRBJ2-7
D gene: TRBD1
clone size: NA
CDR3 protein: CSVYRGYEQYF
CDR3 DNA: TGCAGCGTTTACAGGGGCTACGAGCAGTACTTC

V gene: TRBV7-8
J gene: TRBJ2-7
D gene: NA
clone size: once
CDR3 protein: CASSQPRGAEQYF
CDR3 DNA: TGTGCCAGCAGCCAACCGCGGGGAGCCGAGCAGTACTTC

V gene: TRBV4-1
J gene: TRBJ2-7
D gene: NA
clone size: many
CDR3 protein: CASSQDFGMLIEQYF
CDR3 DNA: TGCGCCAGCAGCCAAGATTTCGGGATGTTGATCGAGCAGTACTTC

V gene: TRBV11-1
J gene: TRBJ1-2
D gene: TRBD1
clone size: NA
CDR3 protein: CASSSRVTVRGGDGYTF
CDR3 DNA: TGTGCCAGCAGCTCTCGAGTGACAGTCCGAGGGGGCGATGGCTACACCTTC

V gene: TRBV7-9
J gene: TRBJ1-1
D gene: NA
clone size: many
CDR3 protein: CASSSPPGLQNTEAFF
CDR3 DNA: TGTGCCAGCAGCTCACCTCCGGGACTCCAGAACACTGAAGCTTTCTTT

V gene: TRBV2
J gene: TRBJ2-5
D gene: NA
clone size: NA
CDR3 protein: CASSDGVFSNQPQYF
CDR3 DNA: TGTGCCAGCAGTGATGGGGTGTTTAGCAATCAGCCCCAGTACTTC

V gene: TRBV7-9
J gene: TRBJ1-1
D gene: NA
clone size: NA
CDR3 protein: CASSLASSPEAFF
CDR3 DNA: TGTGCCAGCAGCTTAGCGTCTAGCCCTGAAGCTTTCTTT

V gene: TRBV6-1
J gene: TRBJ1-5
D gene: NA
clone size: NA
CDR3 protein: CAARGGMNQPQHF
CDR3 DNA: TGTGCCGCAAGAGGGGGGATGAACCAGCCCCAGCATTTT

V gene: TRBV28
J gene: TRBJ1-5
D gene: NA
clone size: many
CDR3 protein: CASTPPGYSNQPQHF
CDR3 DNA: TGTGCCAGCACTCCCCCGGGGTATAGCAATCAGCCCCAGCATTTT

V gene: TRBV7-3
J gene: TRBJ2-5
D gene: TRBD2
clone size: NA
CDR3 protein: CASSLGVYRRERREETQYF
CDR3 DNA: TGTGCCAGCAGCTTGGGAGTTTATAGGCGGGAGAGAAGGGAAGAGACCCAGTACTTC

V gene: TRBV2
J gene: TRBJ1-6
D gene: NA
clone size: few
CDR3 protein: CASSQGPSYNSPLHF
CDR3 DNA: TGTGCCAGCAGCCAAGGGCCCTCCTATAATTCACCCCTCCACTTT

V gene: TRBV12-3/TRBV12-4
J gene: TRBJ2-7
D gene: NA
clone size: NA
CDR3 protein: CASSYRRGSYEQYF
CDR3 DNA: TGTGCCAGCAGTTACCGTAGAGGCTCCTACGAGCAGTACTTC

V gene: TRBV20-1
J gene: TRBJ1-6
D gene: TRBD1
clone size: NA
CDR3 protein: CSAYRPGQNISPLHF
CDR3 DNA: TGCAGTGCTTACCGACCGGGACAGAACATTTCACCCCTCCACTTT

V gene: TRBV20-1
J gene: TRBJ1-5
D gene: NA
clone size: NA
CDR3 protein: CSAVDVSNQPQHF
CDR3 DNA: TGCAGTGCCGTAGATGTCAGCAATCAGCCCCAGCATTTT

V gene: TRBV12-3/TRBV12-4
J gene: TRBJ1-1
D gene: TRBD1
clone size: NA
CDR3 protein: CVSSYRGGNTETFF
CDR3 DNA: TGTGTCAGCAGTTACAGGGGCGGGAACACTGAAACTTTCTTT

V gene: TRBV14
J gene: TRBJ1-1
D gene: NA
clone size: NA
CDR3 protein: CAGSQAGDEAFF
CDR3 DNA: TGTGCCGGCAGCCAAGCCGGGGATGAAGCTTTCTTT

V gene: TRBV19
J gene: TRBJ1-4
D gene: NA
clone size: many
CDR3 protein: CASSPRGARTNEKLFF
CDR3 DNA: TGTGCCAGTAGCCCTAGAGGTGCAAGAACTAATGAAAAACTGTTTTTT

V gene: TRBV10-2
J gene: TRBJ1-2
D gene: TRBD1
clone size: NA
CDR3 protein: CASNPGQGPSGYTF
CDR3 DNA: TGCGCCAGCAATCCGGGACAGGGTCCGAGTGGCTACACCTTC

V gene: TRBV19
J gene: TRBJ1-2
D gene: TRBD1
clone size: many
CDR3 protein: CASSIIQGANYGYTF
CDR3 DNA: TGTGCCAGTAGTATCATCCAGGGGGCTAACTATGGCTACACCTTC

V gene: TRBV20-1
J gene: TRBJ2-7
D gene: TRBD1
clone size: many
CDR3 protein: CSYTGQESYEQYF
CDR3 DNA: TGCTCGTATACGGGACAGGAGTCCTACGAGCAGTACTTC